This T cell receptor beta chain was obtained from a study of T cells in women clearing cervical HPV infection. Study information: Case blood was drawn when the lesion was first found; control blood after infection became undetectable.

Profiled with immunoSEQ multiplex PCR; TCRdb holds only in-frame clones, not every one. The sample totals some 20,000 clones. Notes on this clone: The read stops 3 residues short of the end of the CDR3; the missing end is completed from the germline J gene.

V was clipped by 2 bases and J by 0 bases; unmatched bases: 15. In germline, CDR1 is MDHEN, CDR2 SYDVKM. There are 19 residues in the CDR3. The J gene is TRBJ2-7, the V gene TRBV28; TRBD1 matches at 8 bases. Sequencing was done on a sample of blood buffy coat. The TCR originated in a woman aged 18 to 69 with a cervical HPV16 infection that either progressed to CIN3+ or cleared (not recorded which). The covered CDR3 bases are TGTGCCAGCAGTTTACCTAGTGCTGGACAGGGTAACTACTCCTACGAG. It codes for CASSLPSAGQGNYSYE. The complete CDR3 reads CASSLPSAGQGNYSYEQYF.